Described below is a single T cell receptor (beta chain) sequence and its context. What it binds is not known. These data belong to a study of cytomegalovirus exposure and HLA in healthy donors. Points from the study as a whole: By a later analysis, the bulk of CMV-associated TCR beta chains appeared HLA-restricted. TCR beta V- and J-gene trimming was later associated with a missense DCLRE1C variant.

The PCR was carried out with 60 Vbeta primers and 13 Jbeta primers. Sequencing used immunoSEQ multiplex PCR; TCRdb keeps in-frame clones, though not all of them. Of about 240,000 clones in the sample, just under 80% were seen once. The sample was PBMCs. The TCR sequence derives from a boy younger than 18 in good health and CMV-seronegative.

In DNA form, the CDR3 reads TGCAGTGCTAGAGATCGCAGGGCCTACACCTTC. Translating gives CSARDRRAYTF. V gene TRBV20-1 combines with J gene TRBJ1-2; perhaps TRBD1 as D (5 bases). The CDR3 runs to 11 residues. Germline CDR1 DFQATT, CDR2 SNEGSKA (reference sequence). V was shortened by 0 bases and J by 10 bases, with 9 bases between the two germline ends.